This TCR beta chain was recovered during a study of PD-L1 blockade in urothelial cancer. Study-wide context: Anywhere from 0 to 3 prior chemotherapy regimens had been received by patients. Across blood samples, T cells had a median count of 141,255. Study findings and constraints: The study found that durable-benefit patients expanded tumor-associated blood clones more at 3 weeks.

V was cut by 0 bases and J by 2 bases, with 7 bases left in between. CDR1 and CDR2 (germline): SGHTA, FQGNSA. CDR3 length equals 14 residues. Some clones are missing from TCRdb's copy, which holds only in-frame ones; the method was immunoSEQ multiplex PCR. The sample contains around 120,000 clones, 85% to 90% of which appear only once. Time point: peripheral blood 6 weeks after treatment start. Sample contribution per patient ranged from 1 to 8, covering pretreatment and on-treatment. With regard to this clone: The antigen remains undetermined.

The specimen comprised PBMCs, sampled around atezolizumab (anti-PD-L1) treatment. The clonotype originates from a man in his sixties with urothelial cancer. The V and J genes are TRBV7-2 and TRBJ1-2; D gene uncertain. The CDR3 nucleotides read TGTGCCAGCAGCTTAGCCGCGGGAAACTATGGCTACACCTTC. Protein: CASSLAAGNYGYTF. Full variable domain (remainder filled in from reference TRBV7-2 and TRBJ1-2): GAGVSQSPSNKVTEKGKDVELRCDPISGHTALYWYRQSLGQGLEFLIYFQGNSAPDKSGLPSDRFSAERTGGSVSTLTIQRTQQEDSAVYLCASSLAAGNYGYTFGSGTRLTVV.